This T cell receptor beta chain was documented in a study of cytomegalovirus exposure and HLA in healthy donors. This table comes from immunoSEQ multiplex PCR, and its TCRdb copy is limited to in-frame clones, with some not included. The sample lists around 200,000 clones, roughly 88% occurring once. V lost 4 bases and J 13 bases, leaving 13 bases between the germline ends. Germline V gene data show CDR1 as SGHNT and CDR2 as YENEEA. The CDR3 loop spans 12 amino acids. The chain is built from TRBV11-3 and TRBJ1-4, with a possible D match to TRBD1 (5 bases). The source material was PBMCs. The receptor was derived from a woman aged 18 to 35 in good health and CMV-seronegative. The CDR3 sequence: CASSSRRQILFF. The CDR3 bases are TGTGCCAGCAGCTCCAGACGACAGATACTGTTTTTT.